The 17 T cell receptor beta chains presented below share a single source sample, sequenced in a study of blood T cell repertoires in COVID-19. Assay used: immunoSEQ multiplex PCR; TCRdb lists only in-frame clones, some missing. The table has 200,000 or so clones, approximately 87% seen once. The sequencing input was peripheral blood. The receptor source for this set is an older woman with acute or convalescent COVID-19.

This chain joins TRBV5-4 and TRBJ2-3; D gene uncertain. V was cut by 4 bases and J by 5 bases, with 8 bases left in between. CDR3 length equals 12 residues. CDR1 is SGHNT and CDR2 is YYREEE in the germline V gene (reference sequence). CDR3 DNA: TGTGCCAGCAGCGAGGCCGGAGATACGCAGTATTTT. This gives the protein CASSEAGDTQYF.

The chain joins TRBV4-2 to TRBJ1-2, with D tentatively TRBD1 (6 bases). The germline gives CDR1 LGHNA, CDR2 YNFKEQ. There are 16 residues in the CDR3. V lost 0 bases and J lost 7, with 18 bases in between. This chain's CDR3 is CASSQEGAGEGPGYTF. The CDR3 DNA follows: TGTGCCAGCAGCCAAGAAGGGGCAGGGGAAGGACCTGGCTACACCTTC.

The CDR3 protein is CASSQQGTDTQYF. The DNA of the CDR3 is TGTGCCAGCTCACAACAGGGTACAGATACGCAGTATTTT. The chain combines TRBV18 with TRBJ2-3; weak D call: TRBD1 (6 bases). CDR1 is KGHSH and CDR2 is LQKENI in the germline V gene. This CDR3 is built from 13 residues. V lost 4 bases and J 3 bases, leaving 8 bases between the germline ends.

CDR3 sequence: CASSPQGNDYGYTF. The CDR3 coding sequence is TGTGCCAGCAGTCCCCAGGGGAACGACTATGGCTACACCTTC. The chain recombines TRBV2 with TRBJ1-2, with D tentatively TRBD1 (6 bases). There are 14 residues in the CDR3. Trimming took 5 bases from V and 3 from J, leaving 13 bases between them. Germline CDR1 SNHLY, CDR2 FYNNEI.

This chain connects TRBV10-2 to TRBJ2-7; 12 bases match TRBD2. The J call may be in error: the DNA end matches TRBJ2-1 better. The CDR3 totals 20 residues. Looked up from germline, CDR1 is WSHSY and CDR2 is SAAADI. Written as DNA, the CDR3 is TGCGCCAGCAGTGAGTCGGGTTGGCTAGCGGGAGGGAGCTCCTACAATGAGCAGTTCTTC. It translates to CASSESGWLAGGSSYNEQFF.

This clone came up a few times. The J gene is TRBJ2-7, the V gene TRBV19; 9 positions agree with TRBD1. The germline CDR1 and CDR2 sequences are LNHDA and SQIVND (reference sequence). This CDR3 is 14 amino acids long. V shed 4 bases, J shed 6 bases, and the junction held 7 bases outside the gene matches. Here the CDR3 DNA reads TGTGCCAGTAGTACAACAGGGGGCGGGGGCGAGCAGTACTTC. Translating gives CASSTTGGGGEQYF.

The V gene is TRBV19, the J gene TRBJ1-2; no reliable D call. Germline lookup yields CDR1 LNHDA and CDR2 SQIVND (reference sequence). V lost 3 bases and J lost 4, with 15 bases in between. The CDR3 has 15 residues. The CDR3 DNA sequence: TGTGCCAGTAGTATTTCGCGGGAGCAGCGCTATGGCTACACCTTC. Encoded protein: CASSISREQRYGYTF.

The V call is TRBV11-3, the J call TRBJ2-1; 9 nucleotides agree with TRBD2. Trimming at V came to 4 bases and at J to 5 bases, leaving 3 bases not matched to a gene. CDR1 is SGHNT, CDR2 YENEEA, per germline. The CDR3 spans 14 residues. DNA of the CDR3: TGTGCCAGCAGCTCCTTAGCGGGAGACAATGAGCAGTTCTTC. Amino acid sequence: CASSSLAGDNEQFF.

The V gene is TRBV5-1, the J gene TRBJ2-7, with TRBD2 identical over 9 bases. The CDR3 covers 14 residues. After removal of 4 bases from V and 3 bases from J, the junction contained 5 bases not matched to a gene. Germline V gene data show CDR1 as SGHRS and CDR2 as YFSETQ. CDR3 DNA: TGCGCCAGCAGCCCGACTAGCGGAGGCTACGAGCAGTACTTC. This sequence encodes CASSPTSGGYEQYF.

The CDR3 loop is CASSFLRDEKLFF. CDR3 nucleotides: TGTGCCAGCAGCTTCCTCAGGGATGAAAAACTGTTTTTT. The J gene is TRBJ1-4, the V gene TRBV7-2, with a tentative D call TRBD1 (5 bases). Germline V gene sequence: CDR1 SGHTA, CDR2 FQGNSA. This CDR3 comprises 13 residues. The V end was cut by 3 bases, the J end by 6 bases, with 8 bases between.

Here the CDR3 DNA reads TGTGCCAGCAGTTACTGGGCTTCTTACGAGCAGTACTTC. This gives the protein CASSYWASYEQYF. The chain is built from TRBV6-6 and TRBJ2-7; D unresolved. Germline V lookup: CDR1 MNHNY, CDR2 SVGAGI (reference sequence). CDR3 length: 13 residues. V was shortened by 1 base and J by 4 bases, with 8 bases between the two germline ends.

The V call is TRBV5-1, the J call TRBJ2-1, with D maybe TRBD2 (5 bases). V lost 7 bases and J lost 0, with 14 bases in between. The CDR3 sequence is 15 residues long. The germline gives CDR1 SGHRS, CDR2 YFSETQ. Here the CDR3 DNA reads TGCGCCAGCCTAGCCGGGCCCGGCTCCTACAATGAGCAGTTCTTC. Translated: CASLAGPGSYNEQFF.

This clone showed up just once. The CDR3 here is CASSPTGLSNYGYTF. CDR3 sequence (DNA): TGTGCCAGCAGCCCAACGGGGTTGTCGAACTATGGCTACACCTTC. The rearrangement joins TRBV7-9 to TRBJ1-2; D is ambiguous. The germline V gene has CDR1 SEHNR and CDR2 FQNEAQ (reference sequence). The CDR3 is 15 residues long. The ends were cut back, 5 bases at V and 2 bases at J, with 15 bases in the middle.

The chain recombines TRBV6-5 with TRBJ1-4; 7 bases line up with TRBD1. The CDR3 sequence is 14 residues long. Trimming at V came to 6 bases and at J to 4 bases, leaving 5 bases not matched to a gene. The germline V gene encodes CDR1 MNHEY and CDR2 SVGAGI. The CDR3 sequence is CASRLDRVNEKLFF. The CDR3 DNA reads as TGTGCCAGCAGACTCGACAGGGTTAATGAAAAACTGTTTTTT.

In the case of this clone: A junction boundary mismatches the germline segment, possibly from a read error. This chain connects TRBV12-5 to TRBJ1-1; D is ambiguous. The CDR3 sequence is 11 residues long. Germline V lookup: CDR1 LGHNT, CDR2 FRNRAP. CDR3 nucleotide sequence: TGTGCTAGTGGTTTTCACACCGAAGCTTTCTTT. It encodes CASGFHTEAFF.

This sequence joins TRBV7-4 and TRBJ2-1; D possibly corresponds to TRBD2 (6 bases). CDR3 length equals 16 residues. The V and J ends lost 2 bases and 4 bases respectively, with 15 bases between them. Germline CDR1 SGHVT, CDR2 SQSDAQ. The CDR3 sequence is CASSLCGLSGYNEQFF. CDR3 sequence (DNA): TGTGCCAGCAGCTTATGTGGACTATCTGGGTACAATGAGCAGTTCTTC.

CDR3 loop: CASRQVESQPQHF. The CDR3 nucleotides read TGTGCCAGCCGACAAGTCGAGAGTCAGCCCCAGCATTTT. V usage is TRBV12-3 or TRBV12-4 and J usage is TRBJ1-5; D not certain. The CDR3 spans 13 residues. Trimming removed 8 bases at V and 6 bases at J, with 14 bases between.